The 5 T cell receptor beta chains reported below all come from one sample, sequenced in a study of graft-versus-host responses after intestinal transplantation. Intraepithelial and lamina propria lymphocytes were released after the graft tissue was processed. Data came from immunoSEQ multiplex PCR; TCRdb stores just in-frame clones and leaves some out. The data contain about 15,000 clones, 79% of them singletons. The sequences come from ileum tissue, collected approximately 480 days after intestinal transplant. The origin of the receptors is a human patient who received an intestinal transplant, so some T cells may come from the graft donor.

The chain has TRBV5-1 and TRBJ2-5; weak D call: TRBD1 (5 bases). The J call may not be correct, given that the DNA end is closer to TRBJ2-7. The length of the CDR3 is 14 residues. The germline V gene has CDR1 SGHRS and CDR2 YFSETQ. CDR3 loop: CASSSRATAYEQYF. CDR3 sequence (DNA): TGCGCCAGCAGCTCCCGGGCGACAGCCTACGAGCAGTACTTC.

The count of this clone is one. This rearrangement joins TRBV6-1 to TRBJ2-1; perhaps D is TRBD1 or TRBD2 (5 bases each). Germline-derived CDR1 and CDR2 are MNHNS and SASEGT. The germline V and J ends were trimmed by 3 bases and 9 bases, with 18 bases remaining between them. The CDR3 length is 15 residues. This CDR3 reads CASSDYLGPRAEQFF. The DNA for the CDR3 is TGTGCCAGCAGTGACTACCTGGGACCCAGGGCTGAGCAGTTCTTC.

Here the CDR3 DNA reads TGTGCCAGCAGCCCTTCTGGAGAGGGGACTGAAGCTTTCTTT. Encoded protein: CASSPSGEGTEAFF. This chain connects TRBV6-6 to TRBJ1-1, with D perhaps TRBD1 (5 bases). CDR1 and CDR2 (germline): MNHNY, SVGAGI (reference sequence). V was pared by 6 bases and J by 5 bases, with 16 bases between. The CDR3 loop spans 14 amino acids.

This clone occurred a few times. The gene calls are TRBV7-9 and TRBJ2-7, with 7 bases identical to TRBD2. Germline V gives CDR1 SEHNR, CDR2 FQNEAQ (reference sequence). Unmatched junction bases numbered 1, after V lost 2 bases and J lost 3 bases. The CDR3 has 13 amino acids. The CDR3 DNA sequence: TGTGCCAGCAGCTTACGGGGGGTCTACGAGCAGTACTTC. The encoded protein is CASSLRGVYEQYF.

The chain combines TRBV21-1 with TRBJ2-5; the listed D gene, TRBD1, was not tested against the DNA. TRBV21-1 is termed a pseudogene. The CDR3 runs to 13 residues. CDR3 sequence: CASSGTGGWEQYF. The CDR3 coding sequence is TGTGCCAGCAGCGGGACAGGGGGCTGGGAGCAGTACTTC.